Shown below are 15 T cell receptor beta chains from a single sample sequenced in a study of T-cell memory formation after mild COVID-19. One entry per CDR3 protein results from TCRdb running MiXCR on the 5' RACE reads. Of 300,000 to 400,000 distinct CDR3 sequences in the sample, 28% were seen once. Sequencing input: PBMCs or a T cell subset sorted from them (not recorded which). These TCRs come from an adult woman who had mild COVID-19 (a few samples of this study predate the infection). Cell type and time point are not known.

This clonotype was recorded once. The CDR3 region is CASSAPGQGTGELFF. CDR3 sequence (DNA): TGTGCCAGCAGTGCTCCGGGACAGGGTACCGGGGAGCTGTTTTTT. V is TRBV12-3 or TRBV12-4 and J is TRBJ2-2; TRBD1 matches 9 bases. V gave up 5 bases and J gave up 5 bases; unmatched junction bases: 6. CDR3 length equals 15 residues.

The V gene is TRBV3-1, the J gene TRBJ1-1, with 7 positions matching TRBD1. Germline values: CDR1 LGHDT, CDR2 YNNKEL (reference sequence). J lost 1 base, V lost 2 bases, and 7 bases had no gene match. CDR3 length: 16 residues. The CDR3 sequence is CASSQQDRPGNTEAFF. In nucleotides, the CDR3 is TGTGCCAGCAGCCAACAGGACAGGCCCGGGAACACTGAAGCTTTCTTT.

This clonotype has just a few counts. V is TRBV13 and J is TRBJ2-1; D possibly corresponds to TRBD2 (6 bases). This CDR3 is built from 16 residues. Trimming took 6 bases from V and 3 from J, leaving 18 bases between them. Germline V gene data show CDR1 as PRHDT and CDR2 as FYEKMQ (reference sequence). CDR3 bases: TGTGCCAGCAGTCCGTCAGCGGGCTCAAGCTACAATGAGCAGTTCTTC. Its protein is CASSPSAGSSYNEQFF.

This clonotype was picked up a small number of times. The chain recombines TRBV6-1 with TRBJ2-2; D gene uncertain. Germline CDR1 and CDR2: MNHNS and SASEGT. This CDR3 spans 12 amino acids. V was trimmed by 7 bases and J by 5 bases, leaving 8 bases between them. In nucleotides, the CDR3 is TGTGCCAGCACGAGCTGGACCGGGGAGCTGTTTTTT. This gives the protein CASTSWTGELFF.

V gene TRBV20-1 combines with J gene TRBJ2-2, with 8 nucleotides matching TRBD2. CDR1 DFQATT and CDR2 SNEGSKA come from the germline V gene (reference sequence). The CDR3 is made up of 14 amino acids. Trimming at V came to 3 bases and at J to 5 bases, leaving 5 bases not matched to a gene. The CDR3 region is CSASGRAGTGELFF. The CDR3 DNA reads as TGCAGTGCTAGCGGGAGGGCCGGGACCGGGGAGCTGTTTTTT.

The V and J genes are TRBV20-1 and TRBJ2-5, with TRBD2 matching over 9 bases. After removal of 0 bases from V and 2 bases from J, the junction contained 7 bases not matched to a gene. Per the germline V gene, CDR1 is DFQATT and CDR2 is SNEGSKA (reference sequence). The CDR3 has 16 amino acids. CDR3 sequence: CSAREPRGGLQETQYF. In nucleotides, the CDR3 is TGCAGTGCTAGAGAACCGCGGGGGGGCCTTCAAGAGACCCAGTACTTC.

This chain uses TRBV5-1 with TRBJ1-3, with D possibly TRBD1 on 6 matching bases. V was shortened by 0 bases and J by 0 bases, with 10 bases between the two germline ends. Looked up from germline, CDR1 is SGHRS and CDR2 is YFSETQ. The CDR3 is made up of 16 amino acids. CDR3 protein: CASSLGGLPSGNTIYF. The CDR3 region has the DNA TGCGCCAGCAGCTTGGGGGGGCTCCCCTCTGGAAACACCATATATTTT.

The CDR3 spells CASSPYRETQYF. The CDR3 region has the DNA TGTGCCAGCTCACCGTACCGGGAGACCCAGTACTTC. The genes are TRBV18 and TRBJ2-5; D unresolved. Trimming pared 3 bases from V and 5 bases from J, leaving 7 bases between. CDR1 is KGHSH and CDR2 is LQKENI in the germline V gene. The CDR3 has 12 amino acids.

The V call is TRBV18, the J call TRBJ2-4; D not resolved. Trimming cost V 0 bases and J 10 bases, with 13 bases left between them. CDR1 and CDR2 (germline): KGHSH, LQKENI. The CDR3 consists of 14 residues. The CDR3 reads CASSPPAPGLIQYF. CDR3 in DNA: TGTGCCAGCTCACCACCGGCGCCCGGGTTGATTCAGTACTTC.

At least ten counts were recorded for this clonotype. This chain links TRBV7-3 with TRBJ2-6; possibly TRBD1 for D (6 bases). V was trimmed by 5 bases and J by 0 bases, leaving 11 bases between them. This CDR3 has 16 amino acids. The germline V gene encodes CDR1 SGHTA and CDR2 FQGTGA. This CDR3 is CASSADRRSGANVLTF. As DNA, the CDR3 is TGTGCCAGCAGCGCCGACAGGCGCTCTGGGGCCAACGTCCTGACTTTC. The complete variable domain, with remaining parts taken from reference TRBV7-3 and TRBJ2-6, reads GAGVSQTPSNKVTEKGKYVELRCDPISGHTALYWYRQSLGQGPEFLIYFQGTGAADDSGLPNDRFFAVRPEGSVSTLKIQRTERGDSAVYLCASSADRRSGANVLTFGAGSRLTVL.

The rearrangement joins TRBV6-5 to TRBJ2-3; D uncertain. V was cut by 10 bases and J by 5 bases, with 10 bases left in between. The CDR3 sequence is 11 residues long. Germline V gene sequence: CDR1 MNHEY, CDR2 SVGAGI. This CDR3 is CATYTKDTQYF. The DNA for the CDR3 is TGTGCCACGTACACCAAAGATACGCAGTATTTT.

The CDR3 sequence: CAISAGITPYEQYF. The CDR3 nucleotides are TGTGCCATCTCGGCAGGGATAACCCCCTACGAGCAGTACTTC. The chain joins TRBV10-3 to TRBJ2-7, with D perhaps TRBD1 (5 bases). The CDR3 is 14 amino acids. V was cut by 8 bases and J by 2 bases, with 16 bases left in between. CDR1 and CDR2 from the germline V gene are ENHRY and SYGVKD.

This clonotype was recorded a few times. This chain uses TRBV5-6 with TRBJ1-1, with D maybe TRBD1 (5 bases). V lost 4 bases to trimming and J lost 6 bases, with 16 bases between them. Germline V gives CDR1 SGHDT, CDR2 YYEEEE. CDR3 length: 14 residues. DNA for the CDR3: TGTGCCAGCAGCGCTCCTGTGGGGGGGGCTGAAGCTTTCTTT. Protein: CASSAPVGGAEAFF.

This clonotype was seen more than once but under ten times. The chain joins TRBV24-1 to TRBJ1-1; the D gene is possibly TRBD1 (6 bases). The V gene lost 5 bases and the J gene lost 1 base, with 13 bases spanning the gap. Germline CDR1 reads KGHDR; CDR2 reads SFDVKD. The CDR3 has 15 amino acids. The CDR3 DNA follows: TGTGCCACCAGTGTCCGGGGGCGAGAGAACACTGAAGCTTTCTTT. It specifies CATSVRGRENTEAFF.

This rearrangement joins TRBV6-5 to TRBJ2-1, with TRBD1 matching over 8 bases. The germline CDR1 and CDR2 sequences are MNHEY and SVGAGI. Germline trimming cut 5 bases from V and 11 bases from J; bases unmatched to any gene: 14. The CDR3 runs to 15 residues. The CDR3 nucleotides are TGTGCCAGCAGTAACCCGGGGACAGGACAGGTCCAGCAGTTCTTC. This codes for CASSNPGTGQVQQFF.